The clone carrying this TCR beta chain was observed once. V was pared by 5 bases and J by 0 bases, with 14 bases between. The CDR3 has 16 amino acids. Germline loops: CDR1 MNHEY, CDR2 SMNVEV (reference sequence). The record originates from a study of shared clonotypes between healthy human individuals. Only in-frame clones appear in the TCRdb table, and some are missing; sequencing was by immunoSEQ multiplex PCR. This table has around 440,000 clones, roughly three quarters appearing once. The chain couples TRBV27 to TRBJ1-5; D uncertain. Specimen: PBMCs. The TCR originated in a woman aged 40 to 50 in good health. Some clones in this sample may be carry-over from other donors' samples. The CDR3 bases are TGTGCCAGCAGTCCAAATAGTCTTTATAGCAATCAGCCCCAGCATTTT. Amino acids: CASSPNSLYSNQPQHF.